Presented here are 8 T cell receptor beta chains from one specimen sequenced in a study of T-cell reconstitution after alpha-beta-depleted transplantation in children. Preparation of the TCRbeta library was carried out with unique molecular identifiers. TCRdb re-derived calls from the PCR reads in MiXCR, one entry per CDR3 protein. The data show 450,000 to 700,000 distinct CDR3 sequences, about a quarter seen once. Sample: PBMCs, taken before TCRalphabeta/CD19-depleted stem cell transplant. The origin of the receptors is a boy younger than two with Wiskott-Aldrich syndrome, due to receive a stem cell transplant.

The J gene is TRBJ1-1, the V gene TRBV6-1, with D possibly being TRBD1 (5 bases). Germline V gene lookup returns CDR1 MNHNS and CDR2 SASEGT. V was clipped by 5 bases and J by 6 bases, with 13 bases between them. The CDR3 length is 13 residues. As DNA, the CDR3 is TGTGCCAGCAGTCGGGGTGGGGGGTCTGAAGCTTTCTTT. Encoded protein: CASSRGGGSEAFF.

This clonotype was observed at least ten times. The CDR3 protein is CASSLLAGVPGELFF. In DNA form, the CDR3 reads TGTGCCAGCAGCTTACTAGCGGGAGTACCCGGGGAGCTGTTTTTT. The chain is built from TRBV7-9 and TRBJ2-2; 10 positions agree with TRBD2. The CDR3 spans 15 residues. Germline CDR1 reads SEHNR; CDR2 reads FQNEAQ (reference sequence). V lost 2 bases, J lost 6 bases, and 3 bases stayed unmatched. Combining the CDR3 with reference TRBV7-9 and TRBJ2-2 gives the whole variable domain DTGVSQNPRHKITKRGQNVTFRCDPISEHNRLYWYRQTLGQGPEFLTYFQNEAQLEKSRLLSDRFSAERPKGSFSTLEIQRTEQGDSAMYLCASSLLAGVPGELFFGEGSRLTVL.

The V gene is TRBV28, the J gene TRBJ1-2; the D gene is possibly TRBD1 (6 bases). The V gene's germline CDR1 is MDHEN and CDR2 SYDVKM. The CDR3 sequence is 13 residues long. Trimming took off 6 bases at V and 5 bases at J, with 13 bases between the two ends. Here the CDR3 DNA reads TGTGCCAGCAGCCGGACAGTTTTTTATGGCTACACCTTC. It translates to CASSRTVFYGYTF.

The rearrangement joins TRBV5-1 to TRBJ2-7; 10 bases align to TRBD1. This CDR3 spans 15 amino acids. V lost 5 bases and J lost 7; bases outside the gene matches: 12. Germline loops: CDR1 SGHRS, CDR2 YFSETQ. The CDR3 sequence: CASSHPGTGDREQYF. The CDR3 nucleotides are TGCGCCAGCAGTCATCCCGGGACAGGGGACAGGGAGCAGTACTTC. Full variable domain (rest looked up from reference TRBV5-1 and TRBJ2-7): KAGVTQTPRYLIKTRGQQVTLSCSPISGHRSVSWYQQTPGQGLQFLFEYFSETQRNKGNFPGRFSGRQFSNSRSEMNVSTLELGDSALYLCASSHPGTGDREQYFGPGTRLTVT.

The CDR3 reads CSAAGTSGSRETQYF. CDR3 nucleotides: TGCAGTGCTGCCGGGACTAGCGGGAGTCGGGAGACCCAGTACTTC. This chain connects TRBV20-1 to TRBJ2-5; 14 positions match TRBD2. Germline assignment: CDR1 DFQATT and CDR2 SNEGSKA (reference sequence). This CDR3 has 15 residues. J gave up 5 bases and V 5 bases, and 7 bases lay outside the gene matches.

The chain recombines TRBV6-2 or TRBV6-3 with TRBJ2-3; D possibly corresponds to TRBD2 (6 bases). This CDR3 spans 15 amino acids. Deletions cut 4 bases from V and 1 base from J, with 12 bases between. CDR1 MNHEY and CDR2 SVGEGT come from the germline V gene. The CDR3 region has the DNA TGTGCCAGCAGTTTTACGGGAGCAGGCACAGATACGCAGTATTTT. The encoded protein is CASSFTGAGTDTQYF.

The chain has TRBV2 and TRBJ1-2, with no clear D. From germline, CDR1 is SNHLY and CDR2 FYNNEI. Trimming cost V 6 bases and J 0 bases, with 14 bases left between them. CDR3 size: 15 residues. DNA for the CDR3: TGTGCCAGCAGCTTGGAGCGGCAGACTAACTATGGCTACACCTTC. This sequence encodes CASSLERQTNYGYTF. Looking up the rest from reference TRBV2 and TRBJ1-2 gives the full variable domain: EPEVTQTPSHQVTQMGQEVILRCVPISNHLYFYWYRQILGQKVEFLVSFYNNEISEKSEIFDDQFSVERPDGSNFTLKIRSTKLEDSAMYFCASSLERQTNYGYTFGSGTRLTVV.

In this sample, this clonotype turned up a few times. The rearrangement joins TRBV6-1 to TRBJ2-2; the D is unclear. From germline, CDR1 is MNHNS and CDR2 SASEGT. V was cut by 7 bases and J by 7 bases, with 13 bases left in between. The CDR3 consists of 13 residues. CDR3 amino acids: CASIPRSGGELFF. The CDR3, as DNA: TGTGCCAGCATCCCCCGGTCGGGCGGGGAGCTGTTTTTT.